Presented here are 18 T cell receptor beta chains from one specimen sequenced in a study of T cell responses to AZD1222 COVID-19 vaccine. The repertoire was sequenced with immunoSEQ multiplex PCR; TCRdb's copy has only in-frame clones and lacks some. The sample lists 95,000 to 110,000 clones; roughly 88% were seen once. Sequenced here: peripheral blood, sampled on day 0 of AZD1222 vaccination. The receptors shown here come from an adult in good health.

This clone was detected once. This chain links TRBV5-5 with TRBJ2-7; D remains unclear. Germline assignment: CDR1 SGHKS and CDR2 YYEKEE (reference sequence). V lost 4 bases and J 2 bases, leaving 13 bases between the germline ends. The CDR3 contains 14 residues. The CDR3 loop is CASSGRASPYEQYF. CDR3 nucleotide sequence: TGTGCCAGCAGCGGCCGGGCCTCCCCCTACGAGCAGTACTTC.

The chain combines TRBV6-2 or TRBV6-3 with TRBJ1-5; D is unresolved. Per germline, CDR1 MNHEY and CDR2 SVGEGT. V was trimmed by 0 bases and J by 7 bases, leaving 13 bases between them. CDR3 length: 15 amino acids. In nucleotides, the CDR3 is TGTGCCAGCAGTTACTCTGGTTTTCCCAACCAGCCCCAGCATTTT. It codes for CASSYSGFPNQPQHF.

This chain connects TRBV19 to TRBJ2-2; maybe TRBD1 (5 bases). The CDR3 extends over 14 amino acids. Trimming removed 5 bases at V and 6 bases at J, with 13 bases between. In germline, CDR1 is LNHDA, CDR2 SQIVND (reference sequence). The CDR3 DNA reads TGTGCCAGTAGTGCCCGACAGTTTTCCGGGGAGCTGTTTTTT. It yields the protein CASSARQFSGELFF.

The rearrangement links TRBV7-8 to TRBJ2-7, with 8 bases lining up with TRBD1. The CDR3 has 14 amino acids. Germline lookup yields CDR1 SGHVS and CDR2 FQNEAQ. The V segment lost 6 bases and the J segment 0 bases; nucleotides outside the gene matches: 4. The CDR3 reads CASRGTGNSYEQYF. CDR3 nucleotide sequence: TGTGCCAGCAGGGGGACAGGCAACTCCTACGAGCAGTACTTC.

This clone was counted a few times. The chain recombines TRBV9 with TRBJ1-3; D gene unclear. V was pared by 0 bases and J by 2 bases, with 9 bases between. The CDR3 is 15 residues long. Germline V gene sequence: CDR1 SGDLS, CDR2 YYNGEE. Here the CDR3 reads CASSVAQNAGNTIYF. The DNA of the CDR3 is TGTGCCAGCAGCGTAGCTCAGAACGCTGGAAACACCATATATTTT.

CDR3 DNA: TGTGCCAGCAGCGTATCGGGACAGGGGAATTCACCCCTCCACTTT. Its translation: CASSVSGQGNSPLHF. The chain carries TRBV9 and TRBJ1-6; 10 nucleotides align to TRBD1. The germline gives CDR1 SGDLS, CDR2 YYNGEE. This CDR3 is built from 15 residues. Germline trimming cut 1 base from V and 7 bases from J; bases unmatched to any gene: 2.

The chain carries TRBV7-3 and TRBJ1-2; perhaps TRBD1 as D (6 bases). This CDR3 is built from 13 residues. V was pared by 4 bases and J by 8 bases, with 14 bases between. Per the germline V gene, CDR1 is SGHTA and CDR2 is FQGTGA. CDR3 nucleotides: TGTGCCAGCAGCTCCCACCAGGGGTACGGCTACACCTTC. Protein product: CASSSHQGYGYTF.

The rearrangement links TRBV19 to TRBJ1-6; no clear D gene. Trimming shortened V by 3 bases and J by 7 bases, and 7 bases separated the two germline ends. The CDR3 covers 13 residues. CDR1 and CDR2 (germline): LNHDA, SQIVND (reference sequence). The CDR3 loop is CASSIKGNSPLHF. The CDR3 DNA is TGTGCCAGTAGTATTAAAGGCAATTCACCCCTCCACTTT.

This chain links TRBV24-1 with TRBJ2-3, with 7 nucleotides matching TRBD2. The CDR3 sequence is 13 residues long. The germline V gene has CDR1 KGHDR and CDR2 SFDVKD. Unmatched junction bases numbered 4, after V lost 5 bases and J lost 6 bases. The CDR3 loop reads CATSASGADTQYF. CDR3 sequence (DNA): TGTGCCACCAGTGCAAGCGGGGCCGATACGCAGTATTTT.

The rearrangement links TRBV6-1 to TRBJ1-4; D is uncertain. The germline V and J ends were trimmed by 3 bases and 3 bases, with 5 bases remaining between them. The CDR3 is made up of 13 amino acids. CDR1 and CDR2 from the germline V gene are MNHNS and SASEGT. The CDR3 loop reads CASSDRPNEKLFF. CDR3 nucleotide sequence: TGTGCCAGCAGTGACAGGCCTAATGAAAAACTGTTTTTT.

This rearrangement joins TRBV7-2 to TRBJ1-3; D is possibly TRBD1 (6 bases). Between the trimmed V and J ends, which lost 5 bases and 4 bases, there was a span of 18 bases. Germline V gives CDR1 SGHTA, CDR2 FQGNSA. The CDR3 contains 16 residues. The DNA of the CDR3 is TGTGCCAGCAGCCCAAGACTTCCAGGGGACGGAAACACCATATATTTT. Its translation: CASSPRLPGDGNTIYF.

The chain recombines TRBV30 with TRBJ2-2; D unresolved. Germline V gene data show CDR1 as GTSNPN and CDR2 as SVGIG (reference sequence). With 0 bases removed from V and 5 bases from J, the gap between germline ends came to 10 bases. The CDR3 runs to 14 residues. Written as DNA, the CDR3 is TGTGCCTGGAGTGTAATCATGAGTACCGGGGAGCTGTTTTTT. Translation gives CAWSVIMSTGELFF.

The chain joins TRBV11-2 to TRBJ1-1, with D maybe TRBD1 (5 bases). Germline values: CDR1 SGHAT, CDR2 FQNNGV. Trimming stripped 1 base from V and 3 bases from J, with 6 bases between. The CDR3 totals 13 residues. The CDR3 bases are TGTGCCAGCAGCTTAGGACAGTACACTGAAGCTTTCTTT. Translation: CASSLGQYTEAFF. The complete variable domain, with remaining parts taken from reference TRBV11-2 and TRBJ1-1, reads EAGVAQSPRYKIIEKRQSVAFWCNPISGHATLYWYQQILGQGPKLLIQFQNNGVVDDSQLPKDRFSAERLKGVDSTLKIQPAKLEDSAVYLCASSLGQYTEAFFGQGTRLTVV.

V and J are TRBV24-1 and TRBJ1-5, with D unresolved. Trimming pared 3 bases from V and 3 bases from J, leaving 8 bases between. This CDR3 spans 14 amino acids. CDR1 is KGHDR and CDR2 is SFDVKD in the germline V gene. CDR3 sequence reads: CATSDKGANQPQHF. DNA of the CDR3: TGTGCCACCAGTGATAAGGGTGCCAATCAGCCCCAGCATTTT.

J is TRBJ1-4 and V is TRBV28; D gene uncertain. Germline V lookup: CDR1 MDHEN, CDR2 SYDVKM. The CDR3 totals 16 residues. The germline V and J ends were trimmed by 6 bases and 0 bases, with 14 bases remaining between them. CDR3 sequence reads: CASRPTEYATNEKLFF. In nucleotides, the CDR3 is TGTGCCAGCAGACCAACAGAATATGCAACTAATGAAAAACTGTTTTTT. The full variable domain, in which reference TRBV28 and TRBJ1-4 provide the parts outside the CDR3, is DVKVTQSSRYLVKRTGEKVFLECVQDMDHENMFWYRQDPGLGLRLIYFSYDVKMKEKGDIPEGYSVSREKKERFSLILESASTNQTSMYLCASRPTEYATNEKLFFGSGTQLSVL.

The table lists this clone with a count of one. CDR3 nucleotides: TGTGCCTGGAGTGCGGGCGGGAGTAGGACAGATACGCAGTATTTT. Translated, it gives CAWSAGGSRTDTQYF. The chain employs TRBV30 and TRBJ2-3, with 7 bases identical to TRBD2. The CDR3 has 15 amino acids. Germline V gives CDR1 GTSNPN, CDR2 SVGIG (reference sequence). Trimming at V came to 1 base and at J to 3 bases, leaving 7 bases not matched to a gene.

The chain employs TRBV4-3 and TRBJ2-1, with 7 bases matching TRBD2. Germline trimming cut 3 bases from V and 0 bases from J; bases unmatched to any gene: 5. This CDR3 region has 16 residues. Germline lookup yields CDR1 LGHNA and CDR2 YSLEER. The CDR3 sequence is CASSQLAGDSYNEQFF. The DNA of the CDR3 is TGCGCCAGCAGCCAGCTCGCGGGGGACTCCTACAATGAGCAGTTCTTC.

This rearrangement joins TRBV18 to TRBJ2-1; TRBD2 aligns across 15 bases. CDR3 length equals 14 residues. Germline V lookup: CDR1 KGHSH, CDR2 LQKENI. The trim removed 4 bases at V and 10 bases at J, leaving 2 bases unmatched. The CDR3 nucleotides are TGTGCCAGCTCACTTGGACTAGCGGGAGGGGAGCAGTTCTTC. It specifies CASSLGLAGGEQFF.